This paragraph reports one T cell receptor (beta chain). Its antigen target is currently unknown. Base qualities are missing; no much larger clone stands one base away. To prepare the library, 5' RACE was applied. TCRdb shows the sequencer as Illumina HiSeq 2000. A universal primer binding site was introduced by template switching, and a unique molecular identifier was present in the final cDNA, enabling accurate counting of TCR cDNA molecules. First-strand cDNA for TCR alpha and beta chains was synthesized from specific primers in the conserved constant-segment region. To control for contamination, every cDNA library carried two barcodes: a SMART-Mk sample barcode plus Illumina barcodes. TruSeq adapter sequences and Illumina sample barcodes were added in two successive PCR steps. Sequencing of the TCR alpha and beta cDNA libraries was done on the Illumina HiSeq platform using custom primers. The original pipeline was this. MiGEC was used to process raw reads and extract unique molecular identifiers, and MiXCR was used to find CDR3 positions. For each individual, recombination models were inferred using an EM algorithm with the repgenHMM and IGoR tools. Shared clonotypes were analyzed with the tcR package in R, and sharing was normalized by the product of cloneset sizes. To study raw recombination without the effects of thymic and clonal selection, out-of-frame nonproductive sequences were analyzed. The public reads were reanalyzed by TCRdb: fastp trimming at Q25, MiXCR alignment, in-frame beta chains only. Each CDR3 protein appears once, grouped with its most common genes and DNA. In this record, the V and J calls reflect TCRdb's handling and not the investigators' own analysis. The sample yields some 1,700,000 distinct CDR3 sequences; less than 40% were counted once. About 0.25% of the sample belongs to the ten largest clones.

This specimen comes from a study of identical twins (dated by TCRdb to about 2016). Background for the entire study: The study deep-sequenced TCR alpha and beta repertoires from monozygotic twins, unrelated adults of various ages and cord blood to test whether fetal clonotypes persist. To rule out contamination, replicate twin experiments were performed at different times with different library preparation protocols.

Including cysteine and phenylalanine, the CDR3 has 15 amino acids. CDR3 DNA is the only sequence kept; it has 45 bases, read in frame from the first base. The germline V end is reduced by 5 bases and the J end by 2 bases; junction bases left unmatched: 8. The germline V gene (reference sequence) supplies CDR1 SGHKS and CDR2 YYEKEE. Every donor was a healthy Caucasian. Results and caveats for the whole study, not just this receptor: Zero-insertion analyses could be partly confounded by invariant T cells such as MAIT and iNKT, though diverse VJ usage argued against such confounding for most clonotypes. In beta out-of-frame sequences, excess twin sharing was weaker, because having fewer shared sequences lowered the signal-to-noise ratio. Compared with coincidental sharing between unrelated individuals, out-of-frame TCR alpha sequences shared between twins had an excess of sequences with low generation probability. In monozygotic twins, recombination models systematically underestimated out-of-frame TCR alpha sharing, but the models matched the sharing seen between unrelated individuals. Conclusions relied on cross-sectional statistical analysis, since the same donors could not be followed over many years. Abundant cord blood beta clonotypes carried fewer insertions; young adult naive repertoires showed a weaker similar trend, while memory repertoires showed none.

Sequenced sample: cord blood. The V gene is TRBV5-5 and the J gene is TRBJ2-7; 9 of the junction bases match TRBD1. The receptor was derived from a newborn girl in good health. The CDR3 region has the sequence CASSFTGGETYEQYF. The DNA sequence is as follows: TGTGCCAGCAGTTTTACAGGGGGCGAGACCTACGAGCAGTACTTC.